These 10 T cell receptor beta chains originate from one sample sequenced in a study of Ad26.COV2.S vaccination and SARS-CoV-2 variants. Specified treatment: over 15 received Ad26.COV2.S at low or high dose, single or two shots; about 5 received placebo; per-sample allocation not given. After the first vaccine or placebo injection, samples were drawn on day 63. Assay: immunoSEQ multiplex PCR; the TCRdb copy retains only in-frame clones and omits some. The sample lists about 350,000 clones, around nine tenths occurring once. The input for sequencing was peripheral blood, taken in a trial of Ad26.COV2.S vaccine versus placebo. The receptors stem from a person between 18 and 59 years old who received the Ad26.COV2.S COVID-19 vaccine or a placebo.

J is TRBJ2-2 and V is TRBV6-2 or TRBV6-3; the match to TRBD1 covers 9 bases. Per germline, CDR1 MNHEY and CDR2 SVGEGT. CDR3 length: 15 residues. J was trimmed by 4 bases and V by 2 bases; bases with no gene match: 2. CDR3 nucleotides: TGTGCCAGCAGTTACCTGGGACAGGGCACCGGGGAGCTGTTTTTT. Translated: CASSYLGQGTGELFF.

V and J are TRBV6-2 or TRBV6-3 and TRBJ1-1; TRBD1 aligns across 7 bases. The J segment lost 0 bases and the V segment lost 6 bases, leaving 16 bases of the junction unmatched. The CDR3 covers 18 residues. From germline, CDR1 is MNHEY and CDR2 SVGEGT. CDR3 sequence: CASSPRTGTREMNTEAFF. CDR3 sequence (DNA): TGTGCCAGCAGCCCCCGGACAGGAACCCGGGAGATGAACACTGAAGCTTTCTTT.

This clone was seen only a few times. Other DNA sequences in this specimen translate into the identical CDR3. The J gene is TRBJ1-5, the V gene TRBV5-4; no definite D call. V was shortened by 0 bases and J by 5 bases, with 3 bases between the two germline ends. The V gene's germline CDR1 is SGHNT and CDR2 YYREEE (reference sequence). There are 12 residues in the CDR3. The CDR3 protein is CASSLDDQPQHF. The CDR3 DNA reads as TGTGCCAGCAGCTTGGACGATCAGCCCCAGCATTTT.

This clone has only a few counts. This rearrangement joins TRBV3-1 (or the pseudogene TRBV3-2) to TRBJ1-5; 9 bases are a match to TRBD1. Germline V gene lookup returns CDR1 LGHDT and CDR2 YNNKEL (reference sequence). The trim removed 1 base at V and 7 bases at J, leaving 11 bases unmatched. The CDR3 sequence is 17 residues long. The CDR3 DNA reads as TGTGCCAGCAGCCAAGGATATTTCCGGGACAGGGAACAGCCCCAGCATTTT. Its translation is CASSQGYFRDREQPQHF.

This chain connects TRBV7-9 to TRBJ1-4; D unclear. V lost 0 bases and J lost 5, with 7 bases in between. Germline CDR1 SEHNR, CDR2 FQNEAQ (reference sequence). This CDR3 region has 14 residues. The CDR3 sequence is CASSLASGNEKLFF. CDR3 coding DNA: TGTGCCAGCAGCTTAGCTTCGGGGAATGAAAAACTGTTTTTT. The variable domain in full, completed from reference TRBV7-9 and TRBJ1-4, reads DTGVSQNPRHKITKRGQNVTFRCDPISEHNRLYWYRQTLGQGPEFLTYFQNEAQLEKSRLLSDRFSAERPKGSFSTLEIQRTEQGDSAMYLCASSLASGNEKLFFGSGTQLSVL.

The chain combines TRBV4-2 with TRBJ1-1; weak D call: TRBD1 (5 bases). Germline CDR1 is LGHNA and CDR2 is YNFKEQ. Trimming left V 0 bases short and J 7 bases short, with 21 bases between. The CDR3 is 17 amino acids. CDR3 DNA sequence: TGTGCCAGCAGCCAAGAGGCAGGACACCTTACTGTTATTGAAGCTTTCTTT. Residues: CASSQEAGHLTVIEAFF.

V gene TRBV5-5 combines with J gene TRBJ2-6; no clear D gene. The CDR3 consists of 14 residues. The germline gives CDR1 SGHKS, CDR2 YYEKEE (reference sequence). Trimming cost V 0 bases and J 4 bases, with 5 bases left between them. The CDR3, as DNA: TGTGCCAGCAGCTTGGATGGGGGGGCCAACGTCCTGACTTTC. This sequence encodes CASSLDGGANVLTF.

This sequence joins TRBV27 and TRBJ2-4; D unresolved. This CDR3 region has 15 residues. V was pared by 2 bases and J by 0 bases, with 8 bases between. Germline loops: CDR1 MNHEY, CDR2 SMNVEV (reference sequence). CDR3 nucleotides: TGTGCCAGCAGTTTAAACCTACTAGCCAAAAACATTCAGTACTTC. Protein sequence: CASSLNLLAKNIQYF.

V is TRBV11-2 and J is TRBJ2-3; 9 bases match TRBD1. Germline V gene lookup returns CDR1 SGHAT and CDR2 FQNNGV. This CDR3 spans 16 amino acids. After removal of 2 bases from V and 6 bases from J, the junction contained 9 bases not matched to a gene. In DNA, the CDR3 is TGTGCCAGCAGCTTAACCCCGGGACAGGGAAGGGATACGCAGTATTTT. Its translation: CASSLTPGQGRDTQYF.

The chain links TRBV19 to TRBJ1-3, with a tentative D call TRBD1 (6 bases). Trimming cost V 6 bases and J 0 bases, with 12 bases left between them. Germline CDR1 and CDR2: LNHDA and SQIVND (reference sequence). The CDR3 has 15 residues. CDR3 in DNA: TGTGCCAGTAGCCCCCGGACAGTCTCTGGAAACACCATATATTTT. Amino acids: CASSPRTVSGNTIYF.